This T cell receptor (beta chain) was obtained from a study of vaccination effects on CD4 cells after COVID-19. Only in-frame clones appear in the TCRdb table, and some are missing; sequencing was by immunoSEQ multiplex PCR. The sample shows about 28,000 clones, 65% of them seen only once. Study-wide results and limits: Healthy vaccinees showed cross-reactivity with common cold coronaviruses in only 1 of 255 vaccine-induced clones.

CDR1 and CDR2 from the germline V gene are SGHTA and FQGNSA. The CDR3 has 16 amino acids. Trimming at V came to 5 bases and at J to 6 bases, leaving 13 bases not matched to a gene. Comment on this clone: Its target is unknown.

A 10-day culture period preceded the isolation of CD4+ T cells. Having tested negative for nucleocapsid antibodies, the vaccine recipients showed no prior SARS-CoV-2 infection. The rearrangement uses TRBV7-2 and TRBJ2-1, with TRBD2 identical over 7 bases. The TCR sequence derives from a human donor who received a COVID-19 vaccine. The source material was CD4+ T cells from PBMCs cultured without peptide, sampled before COVID-19 vaccination. The CDR3 sequence: CASSHRGLRGTNEQFF. The CDR3 region has the DNA TGTGCCAGCAGCCACCGAGGGTTGCGGGGGACCAATGAGCAGTTCTTC.